Given below is one T cell receptor (beta chain) in context. These data are taken from a study of cytomegalovirus exposure and HLA in healthy donors. 60 Vbeta and 13 Jbeta primers were used in PCR. Assay used: immunoSEQ multiplex PCR; TCRdb lists only in-frame clones, some missing. The sample gives some 170,000 clones, about two thirds of which show up once; approximately 2.8% is in the top ten. CDR1 and CDR2 (germline): SGHTA, FQGNSA. This CDR3 comprises 13 residues. The trim removed 6 bases at V and 5 bases at J, leaving 7 bases unmatched. The clonotype originates from a woman younger than 45 in good health and CMV-seronegative. Sample: PBMCs. The chain couples TRBV7-2 to TRBJ2-7; 7 bases are a match to TRBD1. CDR3 amino acids: CASSFKGGHEQYF. The CDR3 DNA is TGTGCCAGCAGTTTCAAAGGGGGCCACGAGCAGTACTTC.